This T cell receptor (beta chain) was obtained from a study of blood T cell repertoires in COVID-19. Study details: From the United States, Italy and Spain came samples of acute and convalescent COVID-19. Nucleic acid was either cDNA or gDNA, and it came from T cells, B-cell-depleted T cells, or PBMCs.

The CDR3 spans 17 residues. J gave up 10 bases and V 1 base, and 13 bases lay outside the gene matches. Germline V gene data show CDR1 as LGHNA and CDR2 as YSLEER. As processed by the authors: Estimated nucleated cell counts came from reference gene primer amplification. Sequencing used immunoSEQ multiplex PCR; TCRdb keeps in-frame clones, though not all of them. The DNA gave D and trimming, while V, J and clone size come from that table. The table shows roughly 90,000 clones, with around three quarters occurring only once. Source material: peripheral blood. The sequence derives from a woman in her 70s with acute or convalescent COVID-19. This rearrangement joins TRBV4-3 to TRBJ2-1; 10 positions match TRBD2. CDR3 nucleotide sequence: TGCGCCAGCAGCCAAGCCCTAGCGGGGGCCCGCCGCGGGGAGCAGTTCTTC. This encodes CASSQALAGARRGEQFF.